The rows below give T cell receptor beta chains drawn from one sample of a study of blood T cells in healthy people across ages. One entry per CDR3 protein results from TCRdb running MiXCR on the 5' RACE reads. Among just under 900,000 distinct CDR3 sequences, less than 35% were seen once, and the ten largest hold around 15%. Sequenced: blood. The receptor source for this set is an elderly woman in good health. The CDR3 runs from the conserved cysteine through the conserved F or W. The order of the fields is J gene, clone size, V gene, D gene, CDR3 DNA, CDR3 protein. D genes are given only for firm matches. Expanded clones get a size class; other rows say once, few or many, or leave the size out.

>TRBJ2-5|many|TRBV6-5|.
TGTGCCAGCAGCCACGAGGCACTCCAAGAGACCCAGTACTTC
CASSHEALQETQYF
>TRBJ2-5|many|TRBV20-1|.
TGCAGTGCTAGAGGAAACCCACCGGGACGAAAAGAGACCCAGTACTTC
CSARGNPPGRKETQYF
>TRBJ1-2|many|TRBV18|TRBD1
TGTGCCAGCTCACTCACAGGGGGCGATGGCTACACCTTC
CASSLTGGDGYTF
>TRBJ2-5|many|TRBV24-1|TRBD2
TGTGCCACCAGTGACGGGGGGAGAGAGACCCAGTACTTC
CATSDGGRETQYF
>TRBJ2-7|many|TRBV20-1|TRBD1
TGCAGTGCTACTTACCGGGACAGCTACGAGCAGTACTTC
CSATYRDSYEQYF
>TRBJ1-2|.|TRBV19|.
TGTGCCAGTAGTAGCGGGCACTCCTTAGACTATGGCTACACCTTC
CASSSGHSLDYGYTF
>TRBJ1-2|many|TRBV10-2|.
TGCGCCAGCATGGTTCGCGATCGACCCAACTATGGCTACACCTTC
CASMVRDRPNYGYTF
>TRBJ2-3|once|TRBV5-6|.
TGTGCCAGCAGCTTGGAGGGCAGTCCTGGCACAGATACGCAGTATTTT
CASSLEGSPGTDTQYF
>TRBJ2-7|.|TRBV12-3/TRBV12-4|TRBD2
TGTGCCAGCAATTTCGTTAGCGGGTTGCCCTACGAGCAGTACTTC
CASNFVSGLPYEQYF
>TRBJ2-3|.|TRBV4-2|.
TGTGCCAGCAGCCAAGATGGAACTATTCGGGCGCAGTATTTT
CASSQDGTIRAQYF
>TRBJ2-7|many|TRBV12-3/TRBV12-4|TRBD2
TGTGCCAGCGCCTCAGCGGGGGGTCCGGAGGAGCAGTACTTC
CASASAGGPEEQYF
>TRBJ1-2|many|TRBV12-3/TRBV12-4|.
TGTGCCAGCACCAGCACGGCGGGGAACTATGGCTACACCTTC
CASTSTAGNYGYTF
>TRBJ1-2|many|TRBV20-1|.
TGCAGTGCTAGTGGTGGCCTGAGTGGCTACACCTTC
CSASGGLSGYTF
>TRBJ1-5|.|TRBV19|TRBD1
TGTGCCAGTAGTATTGGGGGACAGTCCAATCAGCCCCAGCATTTT
CASSIGGQSNQPQHF
>TRBJ1-1|few|TRBV4-2|.
TGTGCCAGCAGCCAGGCCTCCGGACGTCGTTACTTGAACACTGAAGCTTTCTTT
CASSQASGRRYLNTEAFF
>TRBJ2-1|many|TRBV28|.
TGTGCCAGCAGTTCCCGTCTAAATATCCGCTCCTACAATGAGCAGTTCTTC
CASSSRLNIRSYNEQFF
>TRBJ1-5|many|TRBV10-3|.
TGTGCCATCTCGGAGGGTAGCAATCAGCCCCAGCATTTT
CAISEGSNQPQHF
>TRBJ2-5|.|TRBV2|.
TGTGCCAGCAGTTCCCGGGGACTTCAAAATGAGCAGTACTTC
CASSSRGLQNEQYF
>TRBJ2-5|.|TRBV20-1|.
TGCGGTGCTAGAGATTTTGCGGGGACCTCAGAGACCCAGTACTTC
CGARDFAGTSETQYF
>TRBJ1-4|few|TRBV6-6|.
TGTGCCAGCAGCCGAGACAGGCCACCTAATGAAAAACTGTTTTTT
CASSRDRPPNEKLFF
>TRBJ2-3|many|TRBV7-9|TRBD1
TGTGCCAGCAGCTTAGTCGGACAGGGAGTTAACGCAGATACGCAGTATTTT
CASSLVGQGVNADTQYF
>TRBJ2-1|.|TRBV7-9|.
TGTGCCAGCAGCTCGTGGGGGAGGGGGAAAAATGAGCAGTTCTTC
CASSSWGRGKNEQFF
>TRBJ2-5|.|TRBV30|.
TGTGCCTGGAGTAACCCCTCGGGGGATGAGCAGTACTTC
CAWSNPSGDEQYF
>TRBJ2-4|.|TRBV7-2|TRBD2
TGTGCCGGGGCACTAGCGGCAGGGATTGCGGATGAGCAGTACTTC
CAGALAAGIADEQYF
>TRBJ2-5|many|TRBV28|.
TGTGCCAGCAGTCCACCCCGCGGAGAAGAGACCCAGTACTTC
CASSPPRGEETQYF
>TRBJ2-1|many|TRBV2|.
TGTGCCATTACGCGGCTCAATGAGCAGTTCTTC
CAITRLNEQFF
>TRBJ2-3|many|TRBV12-3/TRBV12-4|.
TGTGCCAGCAGTCCCACTACAGATACGCAGTATTTT
CASSPTTDTQYF
>TRBJ2-3|many|TRBV5-8|.
TGTGCCAGCAGCTTGGCCGTAACAGCAGGGGCAGATACGCAGTATTTT
CASSLAVTAGADTQYF
>TRBJ1-1|.|TRBV7-2|.
TGTGCCACAGAGAAGTACACTGAAGCTTTCTTT
CATEKYTEAFF
>TRBJ1-5|many|TRBV5-8|.
TGTGCCAGCAGCTTGGGCCAGAAAGTTAATCAGCCCCAGCATTTT
CASSLGQKVNQPQHF
>TRBJ1-2|many|TRBV10-2|.
TGCGCCAGCAGACCCCTGGACGGAACTTCCTATGGCTACACCTTC
CASRPLDGTSYGYTF
>TRBJ1-5|few|TRBV12-3/TRBV12-4|.
TGTGCCAGCAGTGTAGGGTCGGCGCGAGGCCAGCCCCAGCATTTT
CASSVGSARGQPQHF